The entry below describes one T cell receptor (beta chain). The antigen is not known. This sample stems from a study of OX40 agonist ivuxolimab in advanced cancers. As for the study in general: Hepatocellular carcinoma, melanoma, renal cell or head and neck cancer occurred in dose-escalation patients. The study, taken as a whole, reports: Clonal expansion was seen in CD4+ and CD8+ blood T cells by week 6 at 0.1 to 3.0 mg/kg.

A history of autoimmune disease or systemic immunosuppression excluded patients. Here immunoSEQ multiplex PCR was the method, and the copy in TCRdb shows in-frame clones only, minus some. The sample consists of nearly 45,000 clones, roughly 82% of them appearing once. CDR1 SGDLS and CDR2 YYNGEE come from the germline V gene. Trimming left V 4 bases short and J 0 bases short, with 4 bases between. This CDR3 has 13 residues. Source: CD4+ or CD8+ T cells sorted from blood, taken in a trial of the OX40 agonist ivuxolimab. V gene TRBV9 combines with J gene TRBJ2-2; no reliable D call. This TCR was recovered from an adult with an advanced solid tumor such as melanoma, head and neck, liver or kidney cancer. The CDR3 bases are TGTGCCAGCAGCCCGGCGAACACCGGGGAGCTGTTTTTT. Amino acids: CASSPANTGELFF. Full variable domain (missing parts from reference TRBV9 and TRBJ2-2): DSGVTQTPKHLITATGQRVTLRCSPRSGDLSVYWYQQSLDQGLQFLIQYYNGEERAKGNILERFSAQQFPDLHSELNLSSLELGDSALYFCASSPANTGELFFGEGSRLTVL.